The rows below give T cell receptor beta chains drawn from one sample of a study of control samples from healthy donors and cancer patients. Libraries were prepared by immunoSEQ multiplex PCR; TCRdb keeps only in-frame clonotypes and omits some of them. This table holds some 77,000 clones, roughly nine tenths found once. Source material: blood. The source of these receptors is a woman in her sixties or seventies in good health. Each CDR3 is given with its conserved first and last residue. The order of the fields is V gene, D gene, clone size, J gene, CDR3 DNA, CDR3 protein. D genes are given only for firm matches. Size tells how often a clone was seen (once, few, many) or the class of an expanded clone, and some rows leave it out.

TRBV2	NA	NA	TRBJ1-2	TGTGCCAGCAGTGGTGAGGGACCCTATGGCTACACCTTC	CASSGEGPYGYTF
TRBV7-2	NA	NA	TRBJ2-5	TGTGCCAGCAGAAGTTCTCGAGAGACCCAGTACTTC	CASRSSRETQYF
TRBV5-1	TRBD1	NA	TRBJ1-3	TGCGCCAGCAGCGGGACAGATGCTGGAAACACCATATATTTT	CASSGTDAGNTIYF
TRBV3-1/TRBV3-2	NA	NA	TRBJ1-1	TGTGCCAGCAGCCCTTTTACGGGACCTGAAGCTTTCTTT	CASSPFTGPEAFF
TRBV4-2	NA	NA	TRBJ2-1	TGTGCCAGCAGCCCTCGGGACGGCCACTACAATGAGCAGTTCTTC	CASSPRDGHYNEQFF
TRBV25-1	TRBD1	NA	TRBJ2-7	TGTGCCAGCAGGGGACAGGGGGCTGGAGAGCAGTACTTC	CASRGQGAGEQYF
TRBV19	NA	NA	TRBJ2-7	TGTGCCAGTAGTTACCTGGGCTACGAGCAGTACTTC	CASSYLGYEQYF
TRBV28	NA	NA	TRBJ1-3	TGTGCCAGCAGTTTAAATGGAATGGGGGGTTCTGGAAACACCATATATTTT	CASSLNGMGGSGNTIYF
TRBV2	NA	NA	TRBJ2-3	TGTGCCAGCAGTGAAGCGGCAGTCACAGATACGCAGTATTTT	CASSEAAVTDTQYF
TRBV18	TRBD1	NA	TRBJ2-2	TGTGCCACTCGACAGGGGGAAGCCGGGGAGCTGTTTTTT	CATRQGEAGELFF
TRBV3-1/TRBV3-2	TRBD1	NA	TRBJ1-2	TGTGCCAGCAGCCTCGCACAGGGGAGGGGTGGCTACACCTTC	CASSLAQGRGGYTF
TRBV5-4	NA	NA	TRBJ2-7	TGTGCCAGCAGCTTGGGGGCCTTTGGTCCCTCCTACGAGCAGTACTTC	CASSLGAFGPSYEQYF
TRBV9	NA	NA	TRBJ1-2	TGTGCCAGCAGCGTAGAAGGGGTCTATGGCTACACCTTC	CASSVEGVYGYTF
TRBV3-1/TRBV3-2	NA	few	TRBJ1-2	TGTGCCAGCAGCCACTTTGAGACAGGCACCCATGGCTACACCTTC	CASSHFETGTHGYTF
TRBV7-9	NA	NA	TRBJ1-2	TGTGCCAGCAGCCCAGAGACAGGCTATGGCTACACCTTC	CASSPETGYGYTF
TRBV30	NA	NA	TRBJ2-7	TGTGCCTGGAGTGTAATTGACGGGCCCTACGAGCAGTACTTC	CAWSVIDGPYEQYF
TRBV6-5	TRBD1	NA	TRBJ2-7	TGTGCCAGCAGTTACGGCCGACAGGGCTACGAGCAGTACTTC	CASSYGRQGYEQYF
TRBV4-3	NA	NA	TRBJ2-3	TGCGCCAGCAGCCAAGATCTGGGGCTTCGCACAGATACGCAGTATTTT	CASSQDLGLRTDTQYF
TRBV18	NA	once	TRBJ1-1	TGTGCCAGCTCACCACAGATCAACACTGAAGCTTTCTTT	CASSPQINTEAFF
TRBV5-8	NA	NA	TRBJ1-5	TGTGCCAGCAGCTTTAAAGACGATCAGCCCCAGCATTTT	CASSFKDDQPQHF
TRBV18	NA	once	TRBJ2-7	TGTGCCAGCTCACCAGGAGGTTTTAGCGAGCAGTACTTC	CASSPGGFSEQYF
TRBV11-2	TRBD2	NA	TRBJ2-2	TGTGCCAGCAGCCTTAGCGGGACGGGGGGCGGGGAGCTGTTTTTT	CASSLSGTGGGELFF
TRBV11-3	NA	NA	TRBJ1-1	TGTGCCAGCAGCTTAGAACAGGCCACTGAAGCTTTCTTT	CASSLEQATEAFF
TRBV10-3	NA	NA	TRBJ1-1	TGTGCCATCGGGGAGGGGGGTTTTAACACTGAAGCTTTCTTT	CAIGEGGFNTEAFF
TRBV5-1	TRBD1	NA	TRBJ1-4	TGCGCCAGCAGCCTGACGCCTCCGGGACAGGGGCATGAAAAACTGTTTTTT	CASSLTPPGQGHEKLFF
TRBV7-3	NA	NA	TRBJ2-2	TGTGCCAGCAGCTACCGCGCCGGGACCGGGGAGCTGTTTTTT	CASSYRAGTGELFF
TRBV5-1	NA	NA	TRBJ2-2	TGCGCCAGCAGCTTGGGGGGGTCGGCACAGTCCACCGGGGAGCTGTTTTTT	CASSLGGSAQSTGELFF
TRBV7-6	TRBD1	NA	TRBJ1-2	TGTGCCAGCAGTCCCACTTACAGGGGGCGGCAACAGGCTGGCTACACCTTC	CASSPTYRGRQQAGYTF
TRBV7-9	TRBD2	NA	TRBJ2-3	TGTGCCAGCAGCTTAGTAGCGGGTGGTACAGATACGCAGTATTTT	CASSLVAGGTDTQYF
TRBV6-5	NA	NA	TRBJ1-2	TGTGCCAGCAGTTACTCGGGGGGCAGCCCGTATGGCTACACCTTC	CASSYSGGSPYGYTF
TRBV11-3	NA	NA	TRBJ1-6	TGTGCCAGCAGCTTCCAGGGATTTAATTCACCCCTCCACTTT	CASSFQGFNSPLHF
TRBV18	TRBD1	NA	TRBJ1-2	TGTGCCAGCTCACCCGGACAGGCTTTGAGCTATGGCTACACCTTC	CASSPGQALSYGYTF
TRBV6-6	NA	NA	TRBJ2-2	TGTGCCAGCAGTTACTTGGCGAACACCGGGGAGCTGTTTTTT	CASSYLANTGELFF
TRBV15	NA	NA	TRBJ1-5	TGTGCCACCAGCGGACTCAGGGAAAGGAATCAGCCCCAGCATTTT	CATSGLRERNQPQHF
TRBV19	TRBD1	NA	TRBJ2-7	TGTGCCAGTAGTTCTGCCGGGACAGGGAGCTACGAGCAGTACTTC	CASSSAGTGSYEQYF
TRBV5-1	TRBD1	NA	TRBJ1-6	TGCGCCAGCAGCTTCGGGGACAGGGGTTCACCCCTCCACTTT	CASSFGDRGSPLHF
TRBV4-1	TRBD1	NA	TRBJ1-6	TGCGCCACCAGGGGGGGAGGGGGCGACTCCTCTTCACCCCTCCACTTT	CATRGGGGDSSSPLHF
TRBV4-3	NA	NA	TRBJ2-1	TGCGCCAGCAGCCAAGCCGGGACACTATACAATGAGCAGTTCTTC	CASSQAGTLYNEQFF
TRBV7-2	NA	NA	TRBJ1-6	TGTGCCAGCACCCAACAGGGTATAGGTTCACCCCTCCACTTT	CASTQQGIGSPLHF
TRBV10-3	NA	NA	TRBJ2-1	TGTGCCATCAGTGAATTGGGCTACCCCTACAATGAGCAGTTCTTC	CAISELGYPYNEQFF
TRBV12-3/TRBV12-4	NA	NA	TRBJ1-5	TGTGCCAGCAGTTTAGGACGGGATCAGCCCCAGCATTTT	CASSLGRDQPQHF
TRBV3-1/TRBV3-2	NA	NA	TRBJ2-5	TGTGCCAGCAGCCAAATCCCCCTAGGGCCGAGCCAAGAGACCCAGTACTTC	CASSQIPLGPSQETQYF
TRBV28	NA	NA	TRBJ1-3	TGTGCCAGCAGTTTTACCTCAGGGGTCTCTGGAAACACCATATATTTT	CASSFTSGVSGNTIYF
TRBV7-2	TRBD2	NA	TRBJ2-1	TGTGCCAGCAGCTTCGGGACTAGCGGGAGTCTGGTCAATGAGCAGTTCTTC	CASSFGTSGSLVNEQFF
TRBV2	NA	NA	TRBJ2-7	TGTGCCAGCACCCCCAGGGCCTACGAGCAGTACTTC	CASTPRAYEQYF
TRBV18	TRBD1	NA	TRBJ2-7	TGTGCCAGCTCCCAAGGACAGGGGAGCTCCTACGAGCAGTACTTC	CASSQGQGSSYEQYF
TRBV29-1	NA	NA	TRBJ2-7	TGCAGCGTTGAACCCGACAACTCCTACGAGCAGTACTTC	CSVEPDNSYEQYF
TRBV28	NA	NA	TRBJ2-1	TGTGCCAGCAGGACGAGTACCAATTACAATGAGCAGTTCTTC	CASRTSTNYNEQFF
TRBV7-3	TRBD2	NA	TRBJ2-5	TGTGCCAGCAGCCCCGGGACTAGCGGGGCTCAAGAGACCCAGTACTTC	CASSPGTSGAQETQYF
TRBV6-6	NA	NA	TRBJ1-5	TGTGCCAGCGGTGATACGGGCCCCCACAATCAGCCCCAGCATTTT	CASGDTGPHNQPQHF
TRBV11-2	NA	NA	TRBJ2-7	TGTGCCAGCCATCGGGGCAACTACGAGCAGTACTTC	CASHRGNYEQYF
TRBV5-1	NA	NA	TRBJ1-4	TGCGCCAGCAGCTTGGTAGGGGCCGGGGGCGAAAAACTGTTTTTT	CASSLVGAGGEKLFF
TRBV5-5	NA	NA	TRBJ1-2	TGTGCCAGCAGCTTGGTAGCGACATTCTATGGCTACACCTTC	CASSLVATFYGYTF